This T cell receptor beta chain was obtained from a study of shared clonotypes between healthy human individuals. Broader study findings: Sampling used blood alone; tissue repertoires probably differ. Shared clonotypes: roughly 4.5% naive CD4, around 3.7% naive CD8, about 2.4% memory CD4, about 0.41% memory CD8.

Comments on this clone: Its specificity is not known.

An assay was performed, and its level was deep. This table comes from immunoSEQ multiplex PCR, and its TCRdb copy is limited to in-frame clones, with some not included. This sample has approximately 2.1 million clones, with more than 80% found just once. The sample was naive CD4+ T cells from PBMCs. Subset reported: CD45RA+ positively selected. The TCR originated in a man aged 18-30 years in good health. Some clones in this sample may be carry-over from other donors' samples.

CDR3 in DNA: TGCGCCAGCAGCTTTCCACCCGGGACTAGCGGGACGAGCTCCTACAATGAGCAGTTCTTC. Translating it yields CASSFPPGTSGTSSYNEQFF. This rearrangement joins TRBV5-1 to TRBJ2-1; 13 bases fit TRBD2. With 2 bases clipped from V and 0 bases from J, the junction kept 11 bases outside the gene matches. The length of the CDR3 is 20 residues. Germline V lookup: CDR1 SGHRS, CDR2 YFSETQ. Supplemented by reference TRBV5-1 and TRBJ2-1, the full variable domain reads KAGVTQTPRYLIKTRGQQVTLSCSPISGHRSVSWYQQTPGQGLQFLFEYFSETQRNKGNFPGRFSGRQFSNSRSEMNVSTLELGDSALYLCASSFPPGTSGTSSYNEQFFGPGTRLTVL.